The 19 T cell receptor beta chains listed next were all sequenced from one sample in a study of identifying expanded T cells in peripheral blood. Some clones are missing from TCRdb's copy, which holds only in-frame ones; the method was immunoSEQ multiplex PCR. Counted here are over 100,000 clones, around 89% occurring once; the ten biggest clones make up around 8.2%. The sample comprised blood. The receptors stem from a person aged 18-69 years in good health.

The V gene is TRBV5-1, the J gene TRBJ2-7; D is unclear. The CDR3 totals 12 residues. V was shortened by 5 bases and J by 6 bases, with 12 bases between the two germline ends. The germline gives CDR1 SGHRS, CDR2 YFSETQ. This CDR3 is CASSFGVGEQYF. The DNA for the CDR3 is TGCGCCAGCAGTTTTGGGGTTGGCGAGCAGTACTTC.

The rearrangement joins TRBV2 to TRBJ2-3; D not resolved. CDR1 and CDR2 (germline): SNHLY, FYNNEI. Trimming stripped 7 bases from V and 3 bases from J, with 11 bases between. The CDR3 is 13 residues long. The CDR3 DNA sequence: TGTGCCAGCATTACAGAGGTTACAGATACGCAGTATTTT. This gives the protein CASITEVTDTQYF.

This rearrangement joins TRBV6-5 to TRBJ2-1; 11 bases line up with TRBD2. This CDR3 contains 15 residues. Trimming cost V 6 bases and J 3 bases; bases outside gene matches: 4. The germline V gene encodes CDR1 MNHEY and CDR2 SVGAGI. The CDR3 reads CASSRLAGRYNEQFF. Here the CDR3 DNA reads TGTGCCAGCAGCCGACTAGCGGGACGCTACAATGAGCAGTTCTTC.

This clone was seen once. V gene TRBV7-8 combines with J gene TRBJ1-1; no firm D call. Trimming left V 4 bases short and J 1 base short, with 10 bases between. Germline V gene sequence: CDR1 SGHVS, CDR2 FQNEAQ. The CDR3 runs 14 residues. The CDR3 DNA sequence: TGTGCCAGCAGCTACGGATCAGGGAACACTGAAGCTTTCTTT. As protein: CASSYGSGNTEAFF. Full variable domain (missing parts from reference TRBV7-8 and TRBJ1-1): GAGVSQSPRYKVAKRGQDVALRCDPISGHVSLFWYQQALGQGPEFLTYFQNEAQLDKSGLPSDRFFAERPEGSVSTLKIQRTQQEDSAVYLCASSYGSGNTEAFFGQGTRLTVV.

This chain uses TRBV7-3 with TRBJ1-2; D remains unclear. The CDR3 has 14 residues. V lost 5 bases and J lost 6, with 16 bases in between. Germline values: CDR1 SGHTA, CDR2 FQGTGA. In DNA, the CDR3 is TGTGCCAGCAGCCCCGGCGGGGAGGGCGATGGCTACACCTTC. Translating gives CASSPGGEGDGYTF.

V is TRBV28 and J is TRBJ2-5, with D uncertain. The J call is uncertain, as TRBJ2-7 better fits the DNA end. Germline V gene data show CDR1 as MDHEN and CDR2 as SYDVKM. The CDR3 has 11 amino acids. The CDR3: CATFSGYEQYF. CDR3 coding DNA: TGTGCCACATTCAGTGGGTACGAGCAGTACTTC.

The J gene is TRBJ1-4, the V gene TRBV29-1; tentatively, D is TRBD1 (5 bases). The CDR3 runs 14 residues. Germline V gene sequence: CDR1 SQVTM, CDR2 ANQGSEA. V lost 4 bases to trimming and J lost 7 bases, with 16 bases between them. CDR3 bases: TGCAGCGTTGGAATGGGACCCCAGGTTGAAAAACTGTTTTTT. Encoded protein: CSVGMGPQVEKLFF.

V and J are TRBV6-1 and TRBJ2-7, with a weak D call TRBD1 (5 bases). The CDR3 is made up of 12 amino acids. The germline V gene has CDR1 MNHNS and CDR2 SASEGT. V lost 6 bases, J lost 3 bases, and 9 bases lay in between. The chain's CDR3 is CASRRQNYEQYF. CDR3 DNA sequence: TGTGCCAGCAGAAGACAGAACTACGAGCAGTACTTC.

This chain connects TRBV19 to TRBJ1-2, with 8 positions matching TRBD1. Per germline, CDR1 LNHDA and CDR2 SQIVND (reference sequence). The CDR3 is 14 amino acids. V trimming: 6 bases; J trimming: 0 bases; junction bases outside the gene matches: 3. The CDR3, as DNA: TGTGCCAGTAGGAAACAGGGGGCTAACTATGGCTACACCTTC. As protein: CASRKQGANYGYTF.

The chain couples TRBV30 to TRBJ1-4, with D possibly matching TRBD1 (6 bases). Looked up from germline, CDR1 is GTSNPN and CDR2 is SVGIG (reference sequence). The CDR3 runs to 13 residues. Trimming removed 4 bases at V and 8 bases at J, with 14 bases between. The CDR3 is CAWNVRQGEKLFF. The CDR3, as DNA: TGTGCCTGGAATGTACGCCAGGGGGAAAAACTGTTTTTT.

The chain combines TRBV19 with TRBJ2-1; 9 bases match TRBD2. V was clipped by 0 bases and J by 10 bases; unmatched bases: 1. The CDR3 sequence is 13 residues long. Looked up from germline, CDR1 is LNHDA and CDR2 is SQIVND (reference sequence). CDR3 in amino acids: CASSIERGGEQFF. The CDR3 DNA reads as TGTGCCAGTAGTATAGAGCGGGGGGGCGAGCAGTTCTTC.

V gene TRBV18 combines with J gene TRBJ2-7, with 10 positions matching TRBD1. Germline V gives CDR1 KGHSH, CDR2 LQKENI. CDR3 length: 14 residues. V lost 5 bases and J lost 4; bases outside the gene matches: 5. The CDR3 DNA follows: TGTGCCAGCTCAACCGGGACAGGGGCTTACGAGCAGTACTTC. This translates into CASSTGTGAYEQYF.

In nucleotides, the CDR3 is TGTGCCAGCAGTCTCCCTCCAAGCGGGGGGGCCCGGGAGCTGTTTTTT. This gives the protein CASSLPPSGGARELFF. The chain links TRBV5-6 to TRBJ2-2, with 10 bases identical to TRBD2. The germline CDR1 and CDR2 sequences are SGHDT and YYEEEE. This CDR3 contains 16 residues. V trimming: 5 bases; J trimming: 9 bases; junction bases outside the gene matches: 13.

V and J are TRBV14 and TRBJ2-3; 9 bases match TRBD2. Germline V gene sequence: CDR1 SGHDN, CDR2 FVKESK. This CDR3 is built from 18 residues. The trim removed 5 bases at V and 6 bases at J, leaving 18 bases unmatched. The CDR3 region has the DNA TGTGCCAGCAGCTCGACCAGCGGGAGGCGGAGGTTGGCGGATACGCAGTATTTT. Encoded protein: CASSSTSGRRRLADTQYF.

This chain links TRBV7-2 with TRBJ1-1, with no clear D. The V end lost 1 base, the J end lost 0 bases, and 6 bases lay between the germline ends. This CDR3 has 14 amino acids. CDR1 is SGHTA, CDR2 FQGNSA, per germline. In DNA form, the CDR3 reads TGTGCCAGCAGCTTAGTTATCTTGAACACTGAAGCTTTCTTT. Amino acids: CASSLVILNTEAFF.

The V and J genes are TRBV7-9 and TRBJ2-1; 9 bases are shared with TRBD2. CDR3 length equals 12 residues. Germline-derived CDR1 and CDR2 are SEHNR and FQNEAQ (reference sequence). The V segment lost 4 bases and the J segment 15 bases; nucleotides outside the gene matches: 7. For the CDR3, the DNA is TGTGCCAGCAGCTCGTATAGCGGGAGACCGTTCTTC. The encoded protein is CASSSYSGRPFF.

V gene TRBV18 combines with J gene TRBJ1-3; D not resolved. The CDR3 runs to 15 residues. From germline, CDR1 is KGHSH and CDR2 LQKENI. Trimming removed 0 bases from V and 0 bases from J, with 6 bases in between. The DNA of the CDR3 is TGTGCCAGCTCACCACCGTCCCGCTCTGGAAACACCATATATTTT. Amino acids: CASSPPSRSGNTIYF. The whole variable domain, filled in from reference TRBV18 and TRBJ1-3, reads NAGVMQNPRHLVRRRGQEARLRCSPMKGHSHVYWYRQLPEEGLKFMVYLQKENIIDESGMPKERFSAEFPKEGPSILRIQQVVRGDSAAYFCASSPPSRSGNTIYFGEGSWLTVV.

The chain has TRBV10-1 and TRBJ2-1; 10 nucleotides agree with TRBD1. The CDR3 is made up of 13 amino acids. Germline V lookup: CDR1 WNHNN, CDR2 SYGVQD (reference sequence). The J segment lost 5 bases and the V segment lost 7 bases, leaving 2 bases of the junction unmatched. The CDR3 nucleotides read TGCGCCAGCAACGGACAGGGGGACAATGAGCAGTTCTTC. Amino acid sequence: CASNGQGDNEQFF.

The V call is TRBV28, the J call TRBJ1-1, with D possibly being TRBD1 (6 bases). The CDR3 totals 13 residues. V dropped 7 bases and J dropped 5 bases, with 14 bases sitting between them. Looked up from germline, CDR1 is MDHEN and CDR2 is SYDVKM. CDR3 sequence reads: CASIPWGATEAFF. CDR3 nucleotide sequence: TGTGCCAGCATTCCCTGGGGGGCTACTGAAGCTTTCTTT.